This T cell receptor beta chain was retrieved from a study of blood T cell repertoires in COVID-19. How the authors handled the data: Amplification with reference gene primers provided the estimates of nucleated cell counts. The method was immunoSEQ multiplex PCR; TCRdb's version includes in-frame clones alone and lacks a portion of them. V, J and clone size reflect that table, while D and trimming were determined from the DNA. The repertoire has 95,000 to 110,000 clones, roughly nine tenths of them found once; the top ten carry approximately 5.6%. The CDR3 length is 16 residues. Germline V gene data show CDR1 as SGDLS and CDR2 as YYNGEE. J lost 7 bases, V lost 0 bases, and 4 bases had no gene match.

The sequenced sample was peripheral blood. This receptor was obtained from a human donor in a cohort sampled during active COVID-19. The genes are TRBV9 and TRBJ2-1; 13 nucleotides agree with TRBD2. CDR3 sequence: CASSVEMGLAGNEQFF. Written as DNA, the CDR3 is TGTGCCAGCAGCGTAGAAATGGGACTAGCGGGAAATGAGCAGTTCTTC.